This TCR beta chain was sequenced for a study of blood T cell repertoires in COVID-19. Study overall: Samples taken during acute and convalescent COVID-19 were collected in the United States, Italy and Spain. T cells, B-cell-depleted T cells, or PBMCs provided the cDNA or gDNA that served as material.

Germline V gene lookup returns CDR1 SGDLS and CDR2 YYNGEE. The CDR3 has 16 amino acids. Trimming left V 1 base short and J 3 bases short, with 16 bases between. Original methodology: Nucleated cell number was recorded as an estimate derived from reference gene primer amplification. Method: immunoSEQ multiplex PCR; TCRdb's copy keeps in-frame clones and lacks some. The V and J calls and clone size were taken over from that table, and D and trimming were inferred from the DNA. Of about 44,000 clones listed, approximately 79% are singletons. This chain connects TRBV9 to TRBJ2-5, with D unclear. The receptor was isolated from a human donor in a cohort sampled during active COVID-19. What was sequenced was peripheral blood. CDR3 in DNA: TGTGCCAGCAGCGTATCGGCGGCCGGCCGCGAAGAGACCCAGTACTTC. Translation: CASSVSAAGREETQYF.